This passage covers 25 T cell receptor beta chains from one sample sequenced in a study of circulating tumor DNA in untreated peripheral T-cell lymphoma. TCRdb's table, derived via immunoSEQ multiplex PCR, lists solely in-frame clones and lacks some. The sample shows over a thousand clones, around 63% of them seen only once. Sequenced input: cell-free DNA from blood serum. The receptors stem from a human donor with peripheral T-cell lymphoma.

The V gene is TRBV6-4, the J gene TRBJ2-7; no definite D call. Germline V gene lookup returns CDR1 MRHNA and CDR2 SNTAGT. The CDR3 extends over 14 amino acids. The V end lost 1 base, the J end lost 2 bases, and 9 bases lay between the germline ends. The CDR3 nucleotides are TGTGCCAGCAGTGACTTCAGTGATACCTACGAGCAGTACTTC. Protein product: CASSDFSDTYEQYF.

The chain combines TRBV21-1 with TRBJ2-5; TRBD1, the D gene given by the table, was not confirmed from the DNA. TRBV21-1 is a known pseudogene. The CDR3 is 16 residues long. The CDR3 sequence: CASSARDSPMRETQYF. CDR3 bases: TGTGCCAGCAGCGCCCGGGACAGCCCCATGCGAGAGACCCAGTACTTC.

This clone came up once. This sequence joins TRBV6-1 and TRBJ2-7; D ambiguous. Trimming took 2 bases from V and 2 from J, leaving 7 bases between them. The CDR3 contains 13 residues. Germline V CDR1 and CDR2: MNHNS, SASEGT. The CDR3 coding sequence is TGTGCCAGCAGTGAATTTCCAGCCTACGAGCAGTACTTC. Translating it yields CASSEFPAYEQYF.

The chain has TRBV6-5 and TRBJ2-1; TRBD1 matches at 9 bases. CDR3 length: 16 amino acids. The ends lost 2 bases at V and 8 bases at J; junction bases unmatched: 10. The germline CDR1 and CDR2 sequences are MNHEY and SVGAGI. In DNA form, the CDR3 reads TGTGCCAGCAGTTACATTATCGGACAGGGGTTCTATGAGCAGTTCTTC. Residues: CASSYIIGQGFYEQFF.

The chain recombines TRBV6-1 with TRBJ2-5; D is possibly TRBD1 or TRBD2 (5 bases each). The CDR3 loop spans 13 amino acids. Between the trimmed V and J ends, which lost 7 bases and 2 bases, there was a span of 11 bases. The germline V gene encodes CDR1 MNHNS and CDR2 SASEGT. Here the CDR3 reads CASTEGQQETQYF. DNA of the CDR3: TGTGCCAGCACCGAGGGGCAGCAAGAGACCCAGTACTTC.

Relative to its sample, this clone is large (0.1 to 1%). V and J are TRBV4-1 and TRBJ2-2, with 8 bases that match TRBD1. The junction had 3 bases not matched to a gene; V was cut back by 3 bases and J by 3 bases. Germline values: CDR1 MGHRA, CDR2 YSYEKL. The CDR3 length is 15 residues. The CDR3 region is CASSHPTGDTGELFF. In DNA form, the CDR3 reads TGCGCCAGCAGCCATCCGACAGGGGACACCGGGGAGCTGTTTTTT.

This sequence joins TRBV29-1 and TRBJ2-1; D assignment may be TRBD1 or TRBD2 (7 bases each). The CDR3 consists of 16 residues. Trimming cost V 1 base and J 4 bases, with 17 bases left between them. Germline-derived CDR1 and CDR2 are SQVTM and ANQGSEA. The DNA of the CDR3 is TGCAGCGTTGAAGTGTGGGCCAGGGGGGGGTACAATGAGCAGTTCTTC. Encoded protein: CSVEVWARGGYNEQFF.

This chain joins TRBV4-1 and TRBJ2-1, with TRBD2 matching 9 bases. The CDR3 is made up of 16 amino acids. Germline values: CDR1 MGHRA, CDR2 YSYEKL. V dropped 4 bases and J dropped 1; count of bases not matched to a gene: 5. This CDR3 is CASSLRGGGSYNEQFF. For the CDR3, the DNA is TGCGCCAGCAGCCTCCGCGGGGGGGGGTCCTACAATGAGCAGTTCTTC.

This chain uses TRBV6-6 with TRBJ2-1; unclear D gene. Germline V gives CDR1 MNHNY, CDR2 SVGAGI (reference sequence). This CDR3 spans 14 amino acids. Trimming left V 5 bases short and J 8 bases short, with 16 bases between. CDR3 in DNA: TGTGCCAGCAGTCCCCCGACTTGGACGGATGAGCAGTTCTTC. Translated: CASSPPTWTDEQFF.

The V and J genes are TRBV10-3 and TRBJ1-1; tentative D call: TRBD1 (5 bases). Germline values: CDR1 ENHRY, CDR2 SYGVKD. Trimming took off 3 bases at V and 1 base at J, with 15 bases between the two ends. The CDR3 has 16 residues. The CDR3 here is CAISEWEWDGNTEAFF. The CDR3 coding sequence is TGTGCCATCAGTGAATGGGAATGGGACGGGAACACTGAAGCTTTCTTT.

The rearrangement links TRBV2 to TRBJ2-5; 11 bases fit TRBD1. V shed 1 base and J 4 bases; nucleotides not matched to a gene: 2. There are 15 residues in the CDR3. Germline CDR1 SNHLY, CDR2 FYNNEI. The CDR3 loop reads CASSEGTGGLETQYF. The DNA for the CDR3 is TGTGCCAGCAGTGAAGGGACAGGGGGCCTAGAGACCCAGTACTTC.

The chain combines TRBV4-1 with TRBJ1-1; D is unresolved. The CDR3 consists of 14 residues. Deletions cut 5 bases from V and 4 bases from J, with 14 bases between. Per the germline V gene, CDR1 is MGHRA and CDR2 is YSYEKL. The CDR3 sequence: CASSVKITPTEAFF. CDR3 DNA sequence: TGCGCCAGCAGCGTAAAGATCACTCCCACTGAAGCTTTCTTT.

This chain joins TRBV5-6 and TRBJ2-7, with 9 positions matching TRBD1. V lost 4 bases, J lost 3 bases, and 5 bases stayed unmatched. This CDR3 is 14 amino acids long. In germline, CDR1 is SGHDT, CDR2 YYEEEE. In DNA, the CDR3 is TGTGCCAGCAGCAGAGGGACAGGGCGCTACGAGCAGTACTTC. It translates to CASSRGTGRYEQYF.

This chain links TRBV12-5 with TRBJ1-1; TRBD1 might be the D (5 bases). The germline V gene has CDR1 LGHNT and CDR2 FRNRAP. Trimming took off 7 bases at V and 1 base at J, with 13 bases between the two ends. This CDR3 is built from 14 residues. In DNA, the CDR3 is TGTGCTAGTGCCAAGGCAGGGTGGAACACTGAAGCTTTCTTT. It translates to CASAKAGWNTEAFF.

V gene TRBV25-1 combines with J gene TRBJ2-3; D might be TRBD2 (5 bases). CDR3 size: 16 residues. Germline-derived CDR1 and CDR2 are MGHDK and SYGVNS. V gave up 2 bases and J gave up 8 bases, with 20 bases separating them. The CDR3 is CASSEEPSGEGGTQYF. The CDR3 DNA follows: TGTGCCAGCAGTGAAGAGCCTAGTGGTGAAGGAGGTACGCAGTATTTT. The full variable domain, completed using reference TRBV25-1 and TRBJ2-3, is EADIYQTPRYLVIGTGKKITLECSQTMGHDKMYWYQQDPGMELHLIHYSYGVNSTEKGDLSSESTVSRIRTEHFPLTLESARPSHTSQYLCASSEEPSGEGGTQYFGPGTRLTVL.

The V call is TRBV12-5, the J call TRBJ2-7, with 7 bases matching TRBD1. Germline trimming cut 9 bases from V and 6 bases from J; bases unmatched to any gene: 8. This CDR3 is built from 12 residues. Germline V gives CDR1 LGHNT, CDR2 FRNRAP. Here the CDR3 DNA reads TGTGCTAGCGACAGGGTTTTCATCGAGCAGTACTTC. The encoded protein is CASDRVFIEQYF.

This chain links TRBV6-6 with TRBJ2-2; D uncertain. The germline V gene encodes CDR1 MNHNY and CDR2 SVGAGI (reference sequence). V lost 1 base and J 4 bases, leaving 4 bases between the germline ends. CDR3 length equals 13 residues. This CDR3 reads CASSYLGTGELFF. The CDR3 DNA sequence: TGTGCCAGCAGTTACTTGGGCACCGGGGAGCTGTTTTTT.

V usage is TRBV30 and J usage is TRBJ1-2, with no clear D. The CDR3 consists of 13 residues. Trimming removed 2 bases at V and 4 bases at J, with 11 bases between. In germline, CDR1 is GTSNPN, CDR2 SVGIG (reference sequence). The CDR3 loop reads CAWSWQLFYGYTF. CDR3 nucleotide sequence: TGTGCCTGGAGTTGGCAGCTCTTCTATGGCTACACCTTC.

This clone was recorded only once. Other DNA sequences in this specimen translate into the identical CDR3. This chain connects TRBV4-1 to TRBJ2-7, with 16 nucleotides matching TRBD2. The CDR3 is made up of 16 amino acids. Germline values: CDR1 MGHRA, CDR2 YSYEKL. J lost 2 bases, V lost 4 bases, and 2 bases had no gene match. The CDR3 spells CASSPGTSGRAYEQYF. In DNA, the CDR3 is TGCGCCAGCAGCCCCGGGACTAGCGGGAGGGCCTACGAGCAGTACTTC.

The chain has TRBV2 and TRBJ1-5; D possibly corresponds to TRBD1 (6 bases). V was trimmed by 4 bases and J by 7 bases, leaving 14 bases between them. From germline, CDR1 is SNHLY and CDR2 FYNNEI. The CDR3 consists of 14 residues. The CDR3 nucleotides read TGTGCCAGCAGTGTTCCAGGGGCTCAACAGCCCCAGCATTTT. It translates to CASSVPGAQQPQHF.

The genes are TRBV30 and TRBJ2-3; the D gene is possibly TRBD1 (5 bases). The CDR3 runs to 14 residues. CDR1 GTSNPN and CDR2 SVGIG come from the germline V gene (reference sequence). Trimming took off 0 bases at V and 6 bases at J, with 13 bases between the two ends. The CDR3: CAWSVFRTMDTQYF. The CDR3 bases are TGTGCCTGGAGTGTATTTAGGACAATGGATACGCAGTATTTT.

This clone was observed a handful of times. The chain employs TRBV5-4 and TRBJ1-2; D call uncertain. V dropped 0 bases and J dropped 8 bases, with 5 bases sitting between them. Germline V gene lookup returns CDR1 SGHNT and CDR2 YYREEE (reference sequence). This CDR3 is 11 amino acids long. CDR3 residues: CASSLGSGYTF. The CDR3 DNA sequence: TGTGCCAGCAGCTTGGGCAGCGGCTACACCTTC.

This clone was observed a handful of times. J is TRBJ1-1 and V is TRBV19; no firm D call. Germline loops: CDR1 LNHDA, CDR2 SQIVND (reference sequence). Trimming shortened V by 3 bases and J by 0 bases, and 11 bases separated the two germline ends. The CDR3 runs to 15 residues. The CDR3 coding sequence is TGTGCCAGTAGTATGAGGGAGGCAATGAACACTGAAGCTTTCTTT. This sequence encodes CASSMREAMNTEAFF. Drawing the rest from reference TRBV19 and TRBJ1-1, the complete variable domain is DGGITQSPKYLFRKEGQNVTLSCEQNLNHDAMYWYRQDPGQGLRLIYYSQIVNDFQKGDIAEGYSVSREKKESFPLTVTSAQKNPTAFYLCASSMREAMNTEAFFGQGTRLTVV.

This chain joins TRBV9 and TRBJ2-1, with 12 bases aligning to TRBD2. The germline CDR1 and CDR2 sequences are SGDLS and YYNGEE. V lost 4 bases and J lost 4; bases outside the gene matches: 3. CDR3 size: 15 residues. This CDR3 is CASSLTSGGYNEQFF. The CDR3 DNA follows: TGTGCCAGCAGCCTCACTAGCGGGGGGTACAATGAGCAGTTCTTC.

The V call is TRBV5-1, the J call TRBJ1-1, with D possibly TRBD1 on 5 matching bases. There are 13 residues in the CDR3. Trimming left V 3 bases short and J 1 base short, with 7 bases between. CDR1 is SGHRS and CDR2 is YFSETQ in the germline V gene. Here the CDR3 reads CASSYDRNTEAFF. The CDR3 bases are TGCGCCAGCAGCTACGACAGGAACACTGAAGCTTTCTTT.